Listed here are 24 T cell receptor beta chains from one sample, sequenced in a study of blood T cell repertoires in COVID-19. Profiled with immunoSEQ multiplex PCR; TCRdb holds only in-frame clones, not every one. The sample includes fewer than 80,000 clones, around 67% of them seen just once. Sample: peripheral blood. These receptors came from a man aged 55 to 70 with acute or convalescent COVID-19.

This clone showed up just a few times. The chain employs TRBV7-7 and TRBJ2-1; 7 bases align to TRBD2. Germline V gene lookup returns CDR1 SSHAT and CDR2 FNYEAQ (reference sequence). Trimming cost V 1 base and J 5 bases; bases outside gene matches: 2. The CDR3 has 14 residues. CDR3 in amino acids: CASSLEGGDNEQFF. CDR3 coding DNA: TGTGCCAGCAGCTTAGAGGGAGGGGACAATGAGCAGTTCTTC.

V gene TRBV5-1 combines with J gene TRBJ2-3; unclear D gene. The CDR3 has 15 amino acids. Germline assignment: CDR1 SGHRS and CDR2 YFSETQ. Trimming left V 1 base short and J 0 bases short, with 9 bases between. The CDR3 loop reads CASSLNPESTDTQYF. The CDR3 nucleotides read TGCGCCAGCAGCTTGAATCCGGAGAGCACAGATACGCAGTATTTT.

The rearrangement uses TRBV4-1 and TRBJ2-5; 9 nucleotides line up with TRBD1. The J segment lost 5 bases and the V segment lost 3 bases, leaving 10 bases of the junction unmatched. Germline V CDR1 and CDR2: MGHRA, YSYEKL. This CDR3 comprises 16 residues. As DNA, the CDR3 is TGCGCCAGCAGCCAGACCGGGACAGGGTCAGGGGAGACCCAGTACTTC. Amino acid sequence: CASSQTGTGSGETQYF.

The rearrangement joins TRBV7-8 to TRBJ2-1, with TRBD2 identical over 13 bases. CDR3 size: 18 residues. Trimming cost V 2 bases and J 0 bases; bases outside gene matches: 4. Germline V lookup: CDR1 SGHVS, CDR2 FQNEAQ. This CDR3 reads CASSLRGLAGVSYNEQFF. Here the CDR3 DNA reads TGTGCCAGCAGCTTACGAGGACTAGCGGGGGTCTCCTACAATGAGCAGTTCTTC.

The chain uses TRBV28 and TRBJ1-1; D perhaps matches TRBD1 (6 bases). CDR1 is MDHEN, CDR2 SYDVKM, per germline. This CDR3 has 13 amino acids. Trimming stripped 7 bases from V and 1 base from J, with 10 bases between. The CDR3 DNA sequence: TGTGCCAGCACCCGGACAGAGAACACTGAAGCTTTCTTT. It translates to CASTRTENTEAFF.

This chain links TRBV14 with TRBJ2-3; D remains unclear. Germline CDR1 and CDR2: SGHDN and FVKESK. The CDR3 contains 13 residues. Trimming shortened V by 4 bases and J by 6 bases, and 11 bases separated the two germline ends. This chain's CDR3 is CASSPEPRDTQYF. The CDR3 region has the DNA TGTGCCAGCAGCCCTGAACCACGGGATACGCAGTATTTT.

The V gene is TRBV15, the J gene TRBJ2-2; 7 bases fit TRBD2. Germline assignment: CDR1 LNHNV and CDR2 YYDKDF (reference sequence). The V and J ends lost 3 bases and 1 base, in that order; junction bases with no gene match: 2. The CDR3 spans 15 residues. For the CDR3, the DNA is TGTGCCACCAGCAGGGGCGGGGGGAACACCGGGGAGCTGTTTTTT. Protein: CATSRGGGNTGELFF.

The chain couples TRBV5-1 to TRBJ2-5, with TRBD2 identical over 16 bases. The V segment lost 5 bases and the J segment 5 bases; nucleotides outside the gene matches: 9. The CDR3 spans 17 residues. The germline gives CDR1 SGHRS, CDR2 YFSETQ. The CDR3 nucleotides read TGCGCCAGCAGAGGGACTAGCGGGGGGGCCGTTTTTGAGACCCAGTACTTC. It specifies CASRGTSGGAVFETQYF. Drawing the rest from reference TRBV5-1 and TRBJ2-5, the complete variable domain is KAGVTQTPRYLIKTRGQQVTLSCSPISGHRSVSWYQQTPGQGLQFLFEYFSETQRNKGNFPGRFSGRQFSNSRSEMNVSTLELGDSALYLCASRGTSGGAVFETQYFGPGTRLLVL.

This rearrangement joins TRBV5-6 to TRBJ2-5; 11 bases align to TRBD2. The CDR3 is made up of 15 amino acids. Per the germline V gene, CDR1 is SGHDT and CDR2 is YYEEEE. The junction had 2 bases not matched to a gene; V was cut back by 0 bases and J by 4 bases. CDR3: CASSLDGTSGETQYF. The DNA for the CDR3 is TGTGCCAGCAGCTTGGACGGGACTAGCGGAGAGACCCAGTACTTC.

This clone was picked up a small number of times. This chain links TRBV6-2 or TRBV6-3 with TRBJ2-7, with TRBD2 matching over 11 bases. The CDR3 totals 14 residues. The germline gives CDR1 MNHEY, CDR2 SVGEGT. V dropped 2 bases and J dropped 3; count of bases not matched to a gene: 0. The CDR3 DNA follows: TGTGCCAGCAGTTACGGGACTAGCGGCTACGAGCAGTACGTC. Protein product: CASSYGTSGYEQYV.

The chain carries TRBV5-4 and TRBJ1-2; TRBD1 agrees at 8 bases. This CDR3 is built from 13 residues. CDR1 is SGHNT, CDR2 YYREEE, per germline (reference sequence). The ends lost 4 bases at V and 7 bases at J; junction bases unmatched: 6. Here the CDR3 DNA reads TGTGCCAGCAGCGCCGACAGGGGAAGTGGCTACACCTTC. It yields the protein CASSADRGSGYTF.

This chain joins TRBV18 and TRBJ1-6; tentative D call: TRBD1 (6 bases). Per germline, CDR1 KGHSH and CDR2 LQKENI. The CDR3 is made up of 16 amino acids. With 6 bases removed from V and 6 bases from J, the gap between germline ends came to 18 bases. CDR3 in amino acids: CASSPVTDRSNSPLHF. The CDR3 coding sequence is TGTGCCAGCTCCCCTGTGACCGACAGGAGTAATTCACCCCTCCACTTT.

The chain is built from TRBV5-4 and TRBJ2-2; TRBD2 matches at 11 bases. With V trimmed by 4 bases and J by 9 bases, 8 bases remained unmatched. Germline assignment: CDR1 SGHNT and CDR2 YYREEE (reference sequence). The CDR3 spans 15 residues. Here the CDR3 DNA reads TGTGCCAGCAGCGTGACTAGCGGGGCTGTGAGGGAGCTGTTTTTT. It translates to CASSVTSGAVRELFF.

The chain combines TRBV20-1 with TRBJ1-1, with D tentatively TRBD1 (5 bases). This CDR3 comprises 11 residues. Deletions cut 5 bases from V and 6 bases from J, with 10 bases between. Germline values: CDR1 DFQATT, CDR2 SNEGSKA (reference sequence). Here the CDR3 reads CSASETAEAFF. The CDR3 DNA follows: TGCAGTGCTTCCGAGACAGCTGAAGCTTTCTTT.

CDR3 sequence (DNA): TGTGCCAGCTCACCCGGGACAGGGGCAAATCAGCCCCAGCATTTT. It specifies CASSPGTGANQPQHF. This chain uses TRBV18 with TRBJ1-5, with 10 bases that match TRBD1. Germline V gene lookup returns CDR1 KGHSH and CDR2 LQKENI. CDR3 size: 15 residues. Germline trimming cut 3 bases from V and 4 bases from J; bases unmatched to any gene: 3.

CDR3 DNA sequence: TGTGCCAGCAGTTACGGGGGGGGGAACAATCAGCCCCAGCATTTT. Protein: CASSYGGGNNQPQHF. This chain uses TRBV6-5 with TRBJ1-5; TRBD1 might be the D (5 bases). Germline assignment: CDR1 MNHEY and CDR2 SVGAGI. The CDR3 is made up of 15 amino acids. The germline V and J ends were trimmed by 2 bases and 3 bases, with 11 bases remaining between them.

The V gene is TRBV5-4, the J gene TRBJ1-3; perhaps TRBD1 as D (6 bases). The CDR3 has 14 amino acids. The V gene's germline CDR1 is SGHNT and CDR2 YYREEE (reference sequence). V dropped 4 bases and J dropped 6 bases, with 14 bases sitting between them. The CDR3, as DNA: TGTGCCAGCAGCGACGACAGGCTACAAAACACCATATATTTT. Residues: CASSDDRLQNTIYF.

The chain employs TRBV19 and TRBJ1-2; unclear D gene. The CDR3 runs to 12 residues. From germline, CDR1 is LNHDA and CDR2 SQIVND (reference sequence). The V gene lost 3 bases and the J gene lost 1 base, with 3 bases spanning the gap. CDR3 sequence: CASSIFNYGYTF. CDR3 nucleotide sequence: TGTGCCAGTAGTATCTTTAACTATGGCTACACCTTC.

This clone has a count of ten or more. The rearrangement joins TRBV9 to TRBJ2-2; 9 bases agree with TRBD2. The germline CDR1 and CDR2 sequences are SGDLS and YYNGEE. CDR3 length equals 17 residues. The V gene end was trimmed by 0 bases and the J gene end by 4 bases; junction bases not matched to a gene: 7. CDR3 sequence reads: CASSVEGGGDLTGELFF. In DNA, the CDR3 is TGTGCCAGCAGCGTAGAAGGCGGGGGGGATCTCACCGGGGAGCTGTTTTTT.

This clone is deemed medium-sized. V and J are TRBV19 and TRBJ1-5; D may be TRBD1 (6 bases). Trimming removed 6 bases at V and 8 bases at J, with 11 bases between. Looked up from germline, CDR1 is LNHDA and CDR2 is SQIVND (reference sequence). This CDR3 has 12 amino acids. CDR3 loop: CASRTGHEPQHF. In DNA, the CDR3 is TGTGCCAGTAGAACAGGGCATGAGCCCCAGCATTTT.

CDR3 loop: CASSLPEETQYF. CDR3 nucleotides: TGTGCCAGCAGCTTGCCTGAAGAGACCCAGTACTTC. The chain combines TRBV5-6 with TRBJ2-5; D call uncertain. CDR3 size: 12 residues. Germline CDR1 SGHDT, CDR2 YYEEEE. V was trimmed by 1 base and J by 3 bases, leaving 4 bases between them. Full variable domain (rest looked up from reference TRBV5-6 and TRBJ2-5): DAGVTQSPTHLIKTRGQQVTLRCSPKSGHDTVSWYQQALGQGPQFIFQYYEEEERQRGNFPDRFSGHQFPNYSSELNVNALLLGDSALYLCASSLPEETQYFGPGTRLLVL.

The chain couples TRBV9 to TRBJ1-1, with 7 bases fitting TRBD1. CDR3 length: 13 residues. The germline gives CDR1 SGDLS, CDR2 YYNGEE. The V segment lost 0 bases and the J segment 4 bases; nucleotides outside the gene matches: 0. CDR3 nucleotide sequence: TGTGCCAGCAGCGTAGGGACAGGCACTGAAGCTTTCTTT. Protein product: CASSVGTGTEAFF.

The CDR3 spells CASSSDSAYEQYF. The DNA of the CDR3 is TGTGCCAGCAGCTCGGACAGCGCTTACGAGCAGTACTTC. The chain is built from TRBV7-9 and TRBJ2-7; TRBD1 is a possible D gene (6 bases). Germline V gene lookup returns CDR1 SEHNR and CDR2 FQNEAQ (reference sequence). The CDR3 extends over 13 amino acids. V was clipped by 4 bases and J by 4 bases, with 11 bases between them.

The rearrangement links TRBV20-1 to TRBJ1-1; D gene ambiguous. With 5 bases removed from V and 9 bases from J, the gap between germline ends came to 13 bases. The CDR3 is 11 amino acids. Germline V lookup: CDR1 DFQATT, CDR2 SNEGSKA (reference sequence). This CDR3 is CSAYELHKAFF. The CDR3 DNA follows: TGCAGTGCTTACGAATTACACAAAGCTTTCTTT.